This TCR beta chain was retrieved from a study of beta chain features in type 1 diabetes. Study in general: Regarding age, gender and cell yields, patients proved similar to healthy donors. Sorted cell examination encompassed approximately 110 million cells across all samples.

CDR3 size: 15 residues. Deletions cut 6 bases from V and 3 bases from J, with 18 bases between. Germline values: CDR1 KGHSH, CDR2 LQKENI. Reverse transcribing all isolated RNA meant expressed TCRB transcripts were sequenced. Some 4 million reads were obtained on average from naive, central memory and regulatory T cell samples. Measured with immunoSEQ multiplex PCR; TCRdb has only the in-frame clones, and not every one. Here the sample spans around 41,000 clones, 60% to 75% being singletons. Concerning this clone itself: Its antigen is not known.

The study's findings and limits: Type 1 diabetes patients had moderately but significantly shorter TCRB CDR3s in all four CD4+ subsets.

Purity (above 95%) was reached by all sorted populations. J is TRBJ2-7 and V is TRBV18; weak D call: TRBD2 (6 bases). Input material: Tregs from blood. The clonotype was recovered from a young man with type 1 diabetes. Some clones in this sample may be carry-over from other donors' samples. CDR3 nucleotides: TGTGCCAGCTCTATTCGCGGGGTGGGCATCTACGAGCAGTACTTC. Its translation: CASSIRGVGIYEQYF.